The T cell receptor (beta chain) described here comes from a study of T cells after yellow fever vaccination. In the study overall: The authors prepared low-cell-number fractions using SMART-Seq v4 Ultra Low Input. The study's findings and limits: Weaker overall was a secondary response that nonetheless peaked faster, on day 5 versus 15. Post-booster samples contained most primary-vaccination clones (approximately 95% CD4, approximately 88% CD8).

TCRdb reanalysed the 5' RACE reads using MiXCR and keeps one entry per CDR3 protein. The sample holds more than 300,000 distinct CDR3 sequences, approximately 4.3% seen once. This clonotype has at least ten counts. As yet, its antigen is unknown. This sequence originates from a man aged 18 to 29 who received the YFV17D yellow fever vaccine. The sequencing here drew on PBMCs, taken 15 days after the yellow fever booster vaccination.

For the CDR3, the DNA is TGTGCCAGCAGTGCCCCAAATCTCAGGGGGACGCAGTATTTT. This gives the protein CASSAPNLRGTQYF. V gene TRBV28 combines with J gene TRBJ2-3; 7 nucleotides match TRBD1. The CDR3 runs to 14 residues. The V segment lost 5 bases and the J segment 9 bases; nucleotides outside the gene matches: 11. Germline assignment: CDR1 MDHEN and CDR2 SYDVKM.